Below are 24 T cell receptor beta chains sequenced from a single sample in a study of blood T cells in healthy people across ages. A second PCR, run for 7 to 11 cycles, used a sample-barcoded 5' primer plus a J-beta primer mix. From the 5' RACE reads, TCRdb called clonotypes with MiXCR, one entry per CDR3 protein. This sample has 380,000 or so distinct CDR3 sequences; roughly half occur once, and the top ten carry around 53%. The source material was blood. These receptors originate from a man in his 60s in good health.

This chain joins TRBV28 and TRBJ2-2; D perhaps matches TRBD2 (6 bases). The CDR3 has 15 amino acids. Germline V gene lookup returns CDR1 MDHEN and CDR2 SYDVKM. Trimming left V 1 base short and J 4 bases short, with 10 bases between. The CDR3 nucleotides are TGTGCCAGCAGTTTATTGGGACTTCCCACCGGGGAGCTGTTTTTT. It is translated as CASSLLGLPTGELFF. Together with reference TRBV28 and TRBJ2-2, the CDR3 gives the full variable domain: DVKVTQSSRYLVKRTGEKVFLECVQDMDHENMFWYRQDPGLGLRLIYFSYDVKMKEKGDIPEGYSVSREKKERFSLILESASTNQTSMYLCASSLLGLPTGELFFGEGSRLTVL.

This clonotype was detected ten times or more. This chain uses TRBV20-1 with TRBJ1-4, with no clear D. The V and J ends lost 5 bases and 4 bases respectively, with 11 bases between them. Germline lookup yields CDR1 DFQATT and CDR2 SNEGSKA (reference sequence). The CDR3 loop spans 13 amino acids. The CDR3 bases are TGCAGTGCTTCACGAGACGGTAATGAAAAACTGTTTTTT. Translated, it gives CSASRDGNEKLFF.

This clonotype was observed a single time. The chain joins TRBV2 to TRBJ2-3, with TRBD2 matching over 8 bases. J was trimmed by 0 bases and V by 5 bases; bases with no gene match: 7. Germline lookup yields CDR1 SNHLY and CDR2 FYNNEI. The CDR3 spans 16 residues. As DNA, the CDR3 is TGTGCCAGCAGTCGATATAGCGGGGCTAGCACAGATACGCAGTATTTT. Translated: CASSRYSGASTDTQYF.

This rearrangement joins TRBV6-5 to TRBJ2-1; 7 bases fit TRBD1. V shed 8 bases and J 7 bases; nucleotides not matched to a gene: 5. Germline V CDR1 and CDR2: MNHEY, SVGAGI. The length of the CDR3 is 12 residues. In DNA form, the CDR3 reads TGTGCCAGCGGGGTCAGGGGGAATGAGCAGTTCTTC. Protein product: CASGVRGNEQFF.

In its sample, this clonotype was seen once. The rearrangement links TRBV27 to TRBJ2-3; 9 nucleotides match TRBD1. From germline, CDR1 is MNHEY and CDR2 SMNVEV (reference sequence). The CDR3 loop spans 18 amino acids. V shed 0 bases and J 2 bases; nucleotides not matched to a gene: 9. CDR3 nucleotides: TGTGCCAGCAGTTTATCCTTCCCGGGACAGGGAACCACAGATACGCAGTATTTT. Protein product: CASSLSFPGQGTTDTQYF.

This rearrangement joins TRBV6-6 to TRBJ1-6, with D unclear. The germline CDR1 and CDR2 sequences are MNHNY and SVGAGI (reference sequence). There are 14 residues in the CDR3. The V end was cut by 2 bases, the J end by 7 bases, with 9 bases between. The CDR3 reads CASSYGVGNSPLHF. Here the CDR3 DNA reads TGTGCCAGCAGTTACGGAGTGGGGAATTCACCCCTCCACTTT.

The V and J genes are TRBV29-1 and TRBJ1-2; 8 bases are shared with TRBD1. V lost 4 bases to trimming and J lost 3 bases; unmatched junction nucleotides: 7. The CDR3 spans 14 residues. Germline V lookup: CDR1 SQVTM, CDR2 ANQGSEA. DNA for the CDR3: TGCAGCGTTGGAACAGGGGGAAAGGACTATGGCTACACCTTC. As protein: CSVGTGGKDYGYTF.

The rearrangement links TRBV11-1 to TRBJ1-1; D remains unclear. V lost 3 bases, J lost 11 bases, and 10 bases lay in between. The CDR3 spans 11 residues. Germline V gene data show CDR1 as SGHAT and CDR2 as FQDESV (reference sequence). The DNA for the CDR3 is TGTGCCAGCAGCTTGGATGGAGGGGCTTTCTTT. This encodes CASSLDGGAFF.

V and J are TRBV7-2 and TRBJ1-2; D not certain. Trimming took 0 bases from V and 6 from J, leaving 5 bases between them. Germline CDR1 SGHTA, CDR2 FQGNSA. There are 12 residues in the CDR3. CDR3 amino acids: CASSLARDGYTF. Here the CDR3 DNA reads TGTGCCAGCAGCTTAGCCCGGGATGGCTACACCTTC.

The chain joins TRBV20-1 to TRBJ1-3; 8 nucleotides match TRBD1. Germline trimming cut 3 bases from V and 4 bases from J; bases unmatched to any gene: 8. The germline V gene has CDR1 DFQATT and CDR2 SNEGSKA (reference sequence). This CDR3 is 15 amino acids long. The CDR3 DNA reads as TGCAGTGCTAGGGAGGGCAGGGGGCAAGGAAACACCATATATTTT. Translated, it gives CSAREGRGQGNTIYF.

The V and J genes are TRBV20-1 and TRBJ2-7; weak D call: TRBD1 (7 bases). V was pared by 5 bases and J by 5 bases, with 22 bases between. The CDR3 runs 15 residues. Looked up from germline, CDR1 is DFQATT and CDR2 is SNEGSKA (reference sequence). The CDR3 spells CSADQGGAISDEQYF. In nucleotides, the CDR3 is TGCAGTGCTGATCAGGGGGGCGCCATTTCAGACGAGCAGTACTTC.

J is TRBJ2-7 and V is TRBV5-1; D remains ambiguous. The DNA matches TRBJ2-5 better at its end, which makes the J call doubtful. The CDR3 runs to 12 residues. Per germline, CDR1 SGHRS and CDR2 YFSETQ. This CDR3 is CASRWSAETQYF. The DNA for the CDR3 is TGCGCCAGCAGGTGGTCCGCAGAGACCCAGTACTTC.

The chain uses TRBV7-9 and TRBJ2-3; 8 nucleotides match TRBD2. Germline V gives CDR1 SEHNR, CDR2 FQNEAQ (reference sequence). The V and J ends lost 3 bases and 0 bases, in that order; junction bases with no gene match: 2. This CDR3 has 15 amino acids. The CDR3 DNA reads TGTGCCAGCAGCTTTGCTAGCGGGAGCACAGATACGCAGTATTTT. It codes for CASSFASGSTDTQYF.

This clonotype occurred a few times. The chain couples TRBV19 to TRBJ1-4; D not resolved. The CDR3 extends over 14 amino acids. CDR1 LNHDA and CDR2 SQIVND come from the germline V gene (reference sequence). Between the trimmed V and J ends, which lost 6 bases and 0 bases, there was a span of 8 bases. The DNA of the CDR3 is TGTGCCAGTAGGACCGGGACAACTAATGAAAAACTGTTTTTT. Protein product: CASRTGTTNEKLFF.

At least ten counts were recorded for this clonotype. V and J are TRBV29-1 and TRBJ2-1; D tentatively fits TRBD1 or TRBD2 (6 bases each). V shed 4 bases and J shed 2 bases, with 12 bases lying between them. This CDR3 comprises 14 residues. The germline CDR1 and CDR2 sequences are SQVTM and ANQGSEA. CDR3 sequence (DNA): TGCAGCGTTGCGGGGGCTTCGACCTACAATGAGCAGTTCTTC. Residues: CSVAGASTYNEQFF.

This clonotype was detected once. In DNA, the CDR3 is TGCAGCGTTGAGGGACAGCCCTCCTACGAGCAGTACTTC. Its protein is CSVEGQPSYEQYF. The chain is built from TRBV29-1 and TRBJ2-7; TRBD1 aligns across 7 bases. Germline CDR1 is SQVTM and CDR2 is ANQGSEA. The CDR3 consists of 13 residues. Germline trimming cut 3 bases from V and 0 bases from J; bases unmatched to any gene: 2.

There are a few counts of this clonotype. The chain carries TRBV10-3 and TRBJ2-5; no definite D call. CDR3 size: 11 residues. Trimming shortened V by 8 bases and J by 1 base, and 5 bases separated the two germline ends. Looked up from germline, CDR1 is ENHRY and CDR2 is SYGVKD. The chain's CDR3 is CAIRSQETQYF. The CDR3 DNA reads TGTGCCATCCGAAGCCAAGAGACCCAGTACTTC.

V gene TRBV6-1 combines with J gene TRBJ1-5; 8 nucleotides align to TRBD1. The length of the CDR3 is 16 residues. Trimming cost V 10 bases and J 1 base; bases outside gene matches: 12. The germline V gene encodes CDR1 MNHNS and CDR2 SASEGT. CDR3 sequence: CATRNTGGGSNQPQHF. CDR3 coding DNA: TGTGCCACCAGGAATACAGGGGGGGGGAGCAATCAGCCCCAGCATTTT.

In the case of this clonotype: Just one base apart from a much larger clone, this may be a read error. CDR3 in DNA: TGTGCCAGCAGCCGGGGACTAGCGGGAGGGAATGAGCAGTACTTC. Translated, it gives CASSRGLAGGNEQYF. The chain carries TRBV7-8 and TRBJ2-5; TRBD2 aligns across 16 bases. The germline V gene encodes CDR1 SGHVS and CDR2 FQNEAQ. This CDR3 region has 15 residues. The V and J ends lost 5 bases and 11 bases, in that order; junction bases with no gene match: 8.

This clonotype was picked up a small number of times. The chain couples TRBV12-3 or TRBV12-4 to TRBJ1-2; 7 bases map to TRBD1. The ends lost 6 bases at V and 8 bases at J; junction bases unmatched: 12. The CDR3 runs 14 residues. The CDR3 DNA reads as TGTGCCAGCAGCGAGGGACAGCCCGTAGAAGGCTACACCTTC. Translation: CASSEGQPVEGYTF.

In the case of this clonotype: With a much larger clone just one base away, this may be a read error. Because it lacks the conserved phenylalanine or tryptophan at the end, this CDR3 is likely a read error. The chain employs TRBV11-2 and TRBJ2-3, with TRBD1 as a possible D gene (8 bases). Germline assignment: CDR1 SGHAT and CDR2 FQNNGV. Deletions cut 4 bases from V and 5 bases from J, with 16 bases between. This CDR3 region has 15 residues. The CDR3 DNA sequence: TGTGCCAGCAGCTCGGGCGGGGGACAGGTAGATACGCAGTATTCT. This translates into CASSSGGGQVDTQYS.

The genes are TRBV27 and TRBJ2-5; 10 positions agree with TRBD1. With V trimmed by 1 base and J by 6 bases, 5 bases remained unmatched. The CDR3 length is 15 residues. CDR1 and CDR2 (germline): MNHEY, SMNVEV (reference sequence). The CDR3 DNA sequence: TGTGCCAGCAGTTTATACAGACAGGGGGCTAAGACCCAGTACTTC. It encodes CASSLYRQGAKTQYF.

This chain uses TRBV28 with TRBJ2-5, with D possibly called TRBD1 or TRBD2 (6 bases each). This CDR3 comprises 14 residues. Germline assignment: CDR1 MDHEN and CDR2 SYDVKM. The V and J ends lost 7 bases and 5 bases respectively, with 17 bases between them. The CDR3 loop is CASTSGGLLETQYF. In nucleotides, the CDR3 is TGTGCCAGCACCTCTGGGGGGCTTTTGGAGACCCAGTACTTC.

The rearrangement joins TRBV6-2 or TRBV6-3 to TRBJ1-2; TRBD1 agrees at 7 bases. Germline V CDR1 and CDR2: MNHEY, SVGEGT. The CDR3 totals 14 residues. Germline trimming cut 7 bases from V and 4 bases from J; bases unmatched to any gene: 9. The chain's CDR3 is CASNDRVRGYGYTF. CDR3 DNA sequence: TGTGCCAGCAATGACAGGGTGAGAGGCTATGGCTACACCTTC.